These 17 T cell receptor beta chains originate from one sample sequenced in a study of PD-1 blockade in classical Hodgkin lymphoma. The time point denotes: cycle 4 day 1 (C4D1), after about 6 weeks of nivolumab. Brentuximab vedotin exposure varied among the patients, all of whom had relapsed after autologous stem cell transplantation. The data were produced by immunoSEQ multiplex PCR, yet TCRdb's version contains in-frame clones alone and is incomplete. The sample records 100,000 or so clones, around nine tenths being singletons. Sequences were derived from peripheral blood mononuclear cells (PBMCs), sampled before the fourth cycle of nivolumab. These receptors all come from a human donor with classical Hodgkin lymphoma.

The rearrangement uses TRBV21-1 and TRBJ1-2; TRBD1, the table's D call, was not compared with the DNA. TRBV21-1 is listed as a pseudogene. This CDR3 region has 17 residues. The CDR3 coding sequence is TGTGCCAGCAGCAAAGTCGTCTGGGACAGGGTTTGCTATGGCTACACCTTC. Translating it yields CASSKVVWDRVCYGYTF.

The V and J genes are TRBV13 and TRBJ1-5; D gene uncertain. CDR3 length: 15 residues. The germline CDR1 and CDR2 sequences are PRHDT and FYEKMQ (reference sequence). V lost 0 bases, J lost 0 bases, and 6 bases lay in between. The CDR3 region is CASSLGRYSNQPQHF. CDR3 nucleotides: TGTGCCAGCAGCTTAGGGCGGTATAGCAATCAGCCCCAGCATTTT.

In regard to this clone: At one end, the junction sequence differs from germline, possibly due to a read error. The same CDR3 is also encoded by other DNA sequences in this sample. The chain couples TRBV28 to TRBJ1-5, with a possible D match to TRBD1 (5 bases). This CDR3 spans 16 amino acids. From germline, CDR1 is MDHEN and CDR2 SYDVKM. The CDR3 DNA is TGTGCCAGCAGCCCCAGGGTCTTTCGGGGCAATCAACCCCAGCATTTT. It codes for CASSPRVFRGNQPQHF.

The chain combines TRBV29-1 with TRBJ2-1; TRBD2 aligns across 9 bases. The CDR3 runs 13 residues. Germline V gene data show CDR1 as SQVTM and CDR2 as ANQGSEA. Unmatched junction bases numbered 4, after V lost 5 bases and J lost 5 bases. The CDR3 loop reads CSVRAGGDNEQFF. The CDR3 region has the DNA TGCAGCGTTCGGGCGGGGGGGGACAATGAGCAGTTCTTC.

The chain combines TRBV7-2 with TRBJ2-1; D might be TRBD1 or TRBD2, each matching 5 bases. The V and J ends lost 1 base and 6 bases respectively, with 13 bases between them. This CDR3 has 15 amino acids. CDR1 and CDR2 from the germline V gene are SGHTA and FQGNSA. The CDR3 protein is CASSLEGPLFNEQFF. The CDR3 region has the DNA TGTGCCAGCAGCTTAGAGGGACCACTATTCAATGAGCAGTTCTTC.

The chain links TRBV15 to TRBJ2-7; D not certain. This CDR3 spans 14 amino acids. The V gene's germline CDR1 is LNHNV and CDR2 YYDKDF (reference sequence). Trimming pared 5 bases from V and 3 bases from J, leaving 14 bases between. The CDR3 sequence: CATSSLRVDYEQYF. The CDR3 coding sequence is TGTGCCACCAGCTCTTTGCGCGTCGACTACGAGCAGTACTTC. Together with reference TRBV15 and TRBJ2-7, the CDR3 gives the full variable domain: DAMVIQNPRYQVTQFGKPVTLSCSQTLNHNVMYWYQQKSSQAPKLLFHYYDKDFNNEADTPDNFQSRRPNTSFCFLDIRSPGLGDTAMYLCATSSLRVDYEQYFGPGTRLTVT.

This chain uses TRBV11-2 with TRBJ2-5; D possibly uses TRBD1 or TRBD2 (6 bases each). The CDR3 loop spans 16 amino acids. CDR1 SGHAT and CDR2 FQNNGV come from the germline V gene. V lost 0 bases, J lost 5 bases, and 16 bases lay in between. The chain's CDR3 is CASSLDRARRGETQYF. The CDR3 coding sequence is TGTGCCAGCAGCTTAGATAGGGCCAGGAGGGGGGAGACCCAGTACTTC.

J is TRBJ2-5 and V is TRBV6-5; possibly TRBD1 or TRBD2 for D (5 bases each). V lost 5 bases and J lost 2, with 12 bases in between. CDR3 length: 14 residues. In germline, CDR1 is MNHEY, CDR2 SVGAGI. Here the CDR3 reads CASSLGAVQETQYF. The CDR3 DNA reads TGTGCCAGCAGTCTCGGGGCGGTTCAAGAGACCCAGTACTTC.

J is TRBJ2-3 and V is TRBV7-3; a possible D gene is TRBD2 (6 bases). Germline V CDR1 and CDR2: SGHTA, FQGTGA. This CDR3 is built from 14 residues. V lost 1 base and J 6 bases, leaving 11 bases between the germline ends. The CDR3 bases are TGTGCCAGCAGCTTAAGGCCAGGGAGGGATACGCAGTATTTT. Translating gives CASSLRPGRDTQYF.

This clone was found once. The chain carries TRBV6-6 and TRBJ1-2; D is undetermined. CDR1 is MNHNY and CDR2 is SVGAGI in the germline V gene (reference sequence). V lost 6 bases, J lost 8 bases, and 22 bases lay in between. The CDR3 has 15 residues. CDR3 DNA sequence: TGTGCCAGCAGCCAAGCGGGCCGACCGATCTCCGGCTACACCTTC. It encodes CASSQAGRPISGYTF.

This sequence joins TRBV5-4 and TRBJ1-4; D perhaps matches TRBD1 (5 bases). The CDR3 sequence is 13 residues long. The germline V and J ends were trimmed by 6 bases and 8 bases, with 14 bases remaining between them. Germline CDR1 reads SGHNT; CDR2 reads YYREEE (reference sequence). CDR3 residues: CASTNRDPEKLFF. The CDR3 DNA follows: TGTGCCAGCACCAACCGGGACCCGGAAAAACTGTTTTTT.

V gene TRBV15 combines with J gene TRBJ2-1; D may be TRBD2 (5 bases). Germline V gives CDR1 LNHNV, CDR2 YYDKDF (reference sequence). The ends were cut back, 0 bases at V and 15 bases at J, with 18 bases in the middle. The CDR3 runs to 14 residues. The CDR3 protein is CATSRDLSRGGPFF. The CDR3 DNA follows: TGTGCCACCAGCAGAGATCTCTCGAGAGGAGGCCCGTTCTTC.

The V gene is TRBV4-1, the J gene TRBJ2-5; 10 bases map to TRBD2. Germline values: CDR1 MGHRA, CDR2 YSYEKL. The CDR3 length is 14 residues. Unmatched junction bases numbered 4, after V lost 4 bases and J lost 5 bases. The CDR3 loop reads CASSRERGGETQYF. CDR3 DNA: TGCGCCAGCAGCCGGGAGCGGGGGGGCGAGACCCAGTACTTC.

The chain combines TRBV7-2 with TRBJ2-7; the match to TRBD1 covers 8 bases. V was clipped by 3 bases and J by 3 bases; unmatched bases: 1. The CDR3 covers 13 residues. Germline V CDR1 and CDR2: SGHTA, FQGNSA. The CDR3 DNA is TGTGCCAGCAGCTTCGGACAGGGCTACGAGCAGTACTTC. Amino acid sequence: CASSFGQGYEQYF.

The V gene is TRBV30, the J gene TRBJ1-6, with D unresolved. Trimming pared 4 bases from V and 5 bases from J, leaving 12 bases between. Germline V gene sequence: CDR1 GTSNPN, CDR2 SVGIG (reference sequence). The CDR3 runs 14 residues. The CDR3 bases are TGTGCCTGGACCTCCTTCAGCAATAATTCACCCCTCCACTTT. Protein sequence: CAWTSFSNNSPLHF.

This clone came up once. The chain employs TRBV5-1 and TRBJ2-7; D is undetermined. The germline V gene encodes CDR1 SGHRS and CDR2 YFSETQ. The CDR3 spans 12 residues. Trimming removed 4 bases at V and 3 bases at J, with 8 bases between. CDR3 DNA sequence: TGCGCCAGCAGCCCTGACCGCTACGAGCAGTACTTC. This sequence encodes CASSPDRYEQYF.

The chain joins TRBV7-9 to TRBJ2-1; possibly TRBD2 for D (5 bases). Trimming took 2 bases from V and 2 from J, leaving 13 bases between them. The CDR3 extends over 16 amino acids. Germline CDR1 reads SEHNR; CDR2 reads FQNEAQ (reference sequence). In DNA form, the CDR3 reads TGTGCCAGCAGCTTATCCCCGTCCGGGACCTACAATGAGCAGTTCTTC. It yields the protein CASSLSPSGTYNEQFF.